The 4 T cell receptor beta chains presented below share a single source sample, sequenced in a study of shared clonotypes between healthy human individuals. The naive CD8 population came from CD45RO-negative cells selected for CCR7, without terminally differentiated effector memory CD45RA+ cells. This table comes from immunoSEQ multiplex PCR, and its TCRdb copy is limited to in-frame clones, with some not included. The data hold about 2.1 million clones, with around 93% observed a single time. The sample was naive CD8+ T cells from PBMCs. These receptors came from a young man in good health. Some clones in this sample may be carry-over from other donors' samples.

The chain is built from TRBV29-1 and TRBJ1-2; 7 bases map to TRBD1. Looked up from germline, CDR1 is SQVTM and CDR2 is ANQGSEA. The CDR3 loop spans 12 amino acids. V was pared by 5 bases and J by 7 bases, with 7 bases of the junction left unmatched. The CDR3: CSVTTGWGGYTF. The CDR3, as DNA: TGCAGCGTTACGACAGGGTGGGGTGGCTACACCTTC.

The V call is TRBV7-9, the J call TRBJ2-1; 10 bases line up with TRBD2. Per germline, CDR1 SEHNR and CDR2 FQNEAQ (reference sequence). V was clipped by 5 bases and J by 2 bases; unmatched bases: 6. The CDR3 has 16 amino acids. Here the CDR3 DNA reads TGTGCCAGCAGCCCTCTCAGCGGGAGGGCCTACAATGAGCAGTTCTTC. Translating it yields CASSPLSGRAYNEQFF.

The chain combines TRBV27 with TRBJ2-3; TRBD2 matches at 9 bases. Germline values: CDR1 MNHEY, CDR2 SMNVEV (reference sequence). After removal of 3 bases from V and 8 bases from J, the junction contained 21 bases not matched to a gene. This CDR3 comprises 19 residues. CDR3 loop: CASSFLFVGGRAQPLTQYF. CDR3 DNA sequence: TGTGCCAGCAGTTTTCTTTTTGTTGGCGGGAGGGCCCAGCCCCTTACGCAGTATTTT.

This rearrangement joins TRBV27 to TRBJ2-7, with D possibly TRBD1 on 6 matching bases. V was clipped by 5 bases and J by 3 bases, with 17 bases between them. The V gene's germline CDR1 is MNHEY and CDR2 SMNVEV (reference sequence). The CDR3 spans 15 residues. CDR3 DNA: TGTGCCAGCAGTCCGGGCCCGCAGGGGCACTACGAGCAGTACTTC. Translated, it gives CASSPGPQGHYEQYF.